This is a list of T cell receptor beta chains from one sample in a study of T cells in Graves' hyperthyroidism and ophthalmopathy. MiXCR, applied by TCRdb to the multiplex PCR reads, yields one record per CDR3 protein. This repertoire shows around 600,000 distinct CDR3 sequences, 12% to 15% found once; its top ten account for around 7%. Sequences were obtained from blood. These receptors were collected from a woman under 30 with Graves' ophthalmopathy. Both conserved end residues are part of each CDR3. The D gene is left open where the match is weak. Expanded clones get a size class; other rows say once, few or many, or leave the size out.

many	TRBD2	TRBV18	TRBJ2-7	CASSIAGTTYEQYF	TGTGCCAGCTCCATAGCGGGAACCACCTACGAGCAGTACTTC
.	.	TRBV7-6	TRBJ1-2	CASSLNNANYGYTF	TGTGCCAGCAGCTTAAATAATGCTAACTATGGCTACACCTTC
many	TRBD1	TRBV12-3/TRBV12-4	TRBJ1-5	CASRPGQGWDNQPQHF	TGTGCCAGCAGGCCCGGACAGGGGTGGGACAATCAGCCCCAGCATTTT
.	TRBD2	TRBV24-1	TRBJ2-1	CATSDGGLAGASSYNEQFF	TGTGCCACCAGTGATGGGGGACTAGCGGGGGCCAGCTCCTACAATGAGCAGTTCTTC
.	TRBD1	TRBV5-1	TRBJ1-5	CASSPGQATNQPQHF	TGCGCCAGCAGCCCGGGACAGGCGACGAATCAGCCCCAGCATTTT
many	.	TRBV28	TRBJ1-2	CASSFGGSGYTF	TGTGCCAGCAGTTTTGGGGGCAGTGGCTACACCTTC
.	TRBD1	TRBV19	TRBJ1-1	CASTRWTGRDTEAFF	TGTGCCAGTACACGGTGGACAGGGAGGGACACTGAAGCTTTCTTT
.	TRBD2	TRBV3-1	TRBJ2-7	CASSQKPGLAGERPYEQYF	TGTGCCAGCAGCCAAAAACCGGGACTAGCGGGAGAGAGGCCCTACGAGCAGTACTTC
many	.	TRBV7-8	TRBJ1-5	CASSTRDAGQQPQHF	TGTGCCAGCAGCACCCGGGACGCAGGGCAACAGCCCCAGCATTTT
many	.	TRBV2	TRBJ2-3	CASSENPLPSTDTQYF	TGTGCCAGCAGTGAAAATCCCCTACCTAGCACAGATACGCAGTATTTT
many	.	TRBV2	TRBJ2-5	CASATAQETQYF	TGTGCCAGCGCGACAGCACAAGAGACCCAGTACTTC
many	.	TRBV6-2/TRBV6-3	TRBJ2-1	CASSYGPGEQFF	TGTGCCAGCAGTTACGGGCCCGGCGAGCAGTTCTTC
many	.	TRBV9	TRBJ2-7	CASSSRTAPYEQYF	TGTGCCAGCAGCTCCCGGACAGCACCCTACGAGCAGTACTTC
many	.	TRBV5-6	TRBJ1-1	CASSRWGPNTEAFF	TGTGCCAGCAGCAGGTGGGGACCGAACACTGAAGCTTTCTTT
many	TRBD1	TRBV7-6	TRBJ2-7	CASSPRGQGGYEQYF	TGTGCCAGCAGCCCGCGTGGACAGGGAGGATACGAGCAGTACTTC
.	TRBD2	TRBV20-1	TRBJ2-7	CSARDVRGLAGNSYEQYF	TGCAGTGCTAGAGATGTAAGGGGACTAGCGGGAAATTCCTACGAGCAGTACTTC
.	.	TRBV15	TRBJ1-1	CATSRQGMDTEAFF	TGTGCCACCAGCAGACAGGGGATGGACACTGAAGCCTTCTTT
.	TRBD1	TRBV10-3	TRBJ1-2	CAISTGQGNYGYTF	TGTGCCATCAGTACGGGACAGGGAAACTATGGCTACACCTTC
few	.	TRBV7-2	TRBJ2-3	CASSKSHSEKGYF	TGTGCCAGCAGCAAAAGCCATAGCGAGAAGGGGTATTTT
many	TRBD1	TRBV27	TRBJ1-6	CASSPRDRGSPLHF	TGTGCCAGCAGTCCCCGGGACAGGGGATCACCCCTCCACTTT
many	TRBD2	TRBV6-1	TRBJ2-3	CASSKVAGAGTDTQYF	TGTGCCAGCAGTAAGGTAGCGGGAGCGGGTACAGATACGCAGTATTTT
many	TRBD1	TRBV11-2	TRBJ1-1	CASSLVISGQGPHGEAFF	TGTGCCAGCAGCTTAGTAATATCGGGACAGGGTCCCCACGGTGAAGCTTTCTTT
many	.	TRBV19	TRBJ1-1	CASSIRKRSGDLGENTEAFF	TGTGCCAGTAGTATACGGAAGAGGTCCGGGGATCTGGGAGAGAACACTGAAGCTTTCTTT
few	TRBD1	TRBV12-3/TRBV12-4	TRBJ1-6	CASSLPGGHNSPLHF	TGTGCCAGCAGTTTACCAGGGGGCCATAATTCACCCCTCCACTTT
many	.	TRBV6-6	TRBJ2-1	CASSYDYSYNEQFF	TGTGCCAGCAGTTACGATTACAGCTACAATGAGCAGTTCTTC
many	TRBD1	TRBV28	TRBJ2-7	CASSGDRVGVVEQYF	TGTGCCAGCAGCGGAGACAGGGTCGGAGTGGTGGAGCAGTACTTC
few	.	TRBV27	TRBJ1-2	CASSLNRNNYGYTF	TGTGCCAGCAGTTTAAACAGGAATAACTATGGCTACACCTTC
many	.	TRBV9	TRBJ1-1	CASSPTQINTEAFF	TGTGCCAGCAGCCCCACCCAGATAAACACTGAAGCTTTCTTT
.	.	TRBV4-1	TRBJ2-4	CASSQGAARAKNIQYF	TGCGCCAGCAGCCAAGGAGCAGCCCGAGCCAAAAACATTCAGTACTTC
.	.	TRBV6-1	TRBJ2-1	CASSEAGYNEQFF	TGTGCCAGCAGTGAAGCGGGCTACAATGAGCAGTTCTTC
many	TRBD2	TRBV6-1	TRBJ2-5	CASSGTRETQYF	TGTGCCAGCAGTGGGACTAGGGAGACCCAGTACTTC
many	.	TRBV3-1	TRBJ1-6	CASSRTGWSSYNSPLHF	TGTGCCAGCAGCCGAACAGGGTGGAGCTCCTATAATTCACCCCTCCACTTT
many	TRBD1	TRBV28	TRBJ1-1	CASSPAPGQGETEAFF	TGTGCCAGCAGTCCCGCACCGGGACAGGGGGAAACTGAAGCTTTCTTT
.	.	TRBV3-1	TRBJ2-1	CASSQDHGSSSYNEQFF	TGTGCCAGCAGCCAAGATCACGGCAGTAGCTCCTACAATGAGCAGTTCTTC
.	TRBD2	TRBV7-2	TRBJ2-1	CASSSTSGLDYNEQFF	TGTGCCAGCAGCTCGACCTCGGGACTAGACTACAATGAGCAGTTCTTC
many	.	TRBV7-8	TRBJ2-1	CASSHRATSSYNEQFF	TGTGCCAGCAGTCACAGGGCCACCTCCTCCTACAATGAGCAGTTCTTC
many	TRBD1	TRBV5-1	TRBJ1-1	CASSLVYRGPNTEAFF	TGCGCCAGCAGCTTGGTATACAGGGGTCCGAACACTGAAGCTTTCTTT
many	.	TRBV19	TRBJ1-1	CASSIDGGVDEAFF	TGTGCCAGTAGTATAGACGGAGGGGTAGATGAAGCTTTCTTT
many	.	TRBV30	TRBJ1-5	CAWAGGSNQPQHF	TGTGCCTGGGCCGGGGGCAGCAATCAGCCCCAGCATTTT
many	TRBD2	TRBV10-3	TRBJ2-7	CAIRPAGGALYEQYF	TGTGCCATCAGACCAGCGGGAGGGGCCCTTTACGAGCAGTACTTC
few	.	TRBV9	TRBJ2-7	CASSVSASNYEQYF	TGTGCCAGCAGCGTGTCGGCTTCTAACTACGAGCAGTACTTC
few	.	TRBV20-1	TRBJ1-1	CSAREGGTEAFF	TGCAGTGCTCGGGAGGGGGGCACTGAAGCTTTCTTT